This T cell receptor (beta chain) was documented in a study of prognosis after radiotherapy for stage I lung cancer. Whole-study results and caveats: In patients who developed distant metastases, Shannon entropy measured after stereotactic body radiation therapy was lower, and baseline Shannon entropy was not associated with metastases.

Node-negative status on CT and PET/CT applied to all patients, none having prior chemotherapy, radiotherapy or other malignancies. Researchers used two-round multiplex PCR to amplify TCR beta CDR3 starting from genomic DNA. The authors ran first-round PCR with primers specific to each TRBV and TRBJ gene. TCRdb reprocessed the multiplex PCR reads with MiXCR, giving one entry per CDR3 protein. Of around 15,000 distinct CDR3 sequences detected, 50% appear once; the ten largest clones hold about two fifths. This clonotype was seen repeatedly, ten times or more. The antigen is undetermined. Germline V CDR1 and CDR2: MGHDK, SYGVNS. J lost 5 bases, V lost 0 bases, and 3 bases had no gene match. This CDR3 has 16 amino acids.

The source is a donor over 45 with non-small cell lung cancer. V is TRBV25-1 and J is TRBJ2-1; 11 bases map to TRBD2. This sample comprised PBMCs, obtained before or after stereotactic body radiation therapy (not recorded which). The DNA for the CDR3 is TGTGCCAGCAGTGAATATTTAGCGGGGGGGAACAATGAGCAGTTCTTC. It specifies CASSEYLAGGNNEQFF.